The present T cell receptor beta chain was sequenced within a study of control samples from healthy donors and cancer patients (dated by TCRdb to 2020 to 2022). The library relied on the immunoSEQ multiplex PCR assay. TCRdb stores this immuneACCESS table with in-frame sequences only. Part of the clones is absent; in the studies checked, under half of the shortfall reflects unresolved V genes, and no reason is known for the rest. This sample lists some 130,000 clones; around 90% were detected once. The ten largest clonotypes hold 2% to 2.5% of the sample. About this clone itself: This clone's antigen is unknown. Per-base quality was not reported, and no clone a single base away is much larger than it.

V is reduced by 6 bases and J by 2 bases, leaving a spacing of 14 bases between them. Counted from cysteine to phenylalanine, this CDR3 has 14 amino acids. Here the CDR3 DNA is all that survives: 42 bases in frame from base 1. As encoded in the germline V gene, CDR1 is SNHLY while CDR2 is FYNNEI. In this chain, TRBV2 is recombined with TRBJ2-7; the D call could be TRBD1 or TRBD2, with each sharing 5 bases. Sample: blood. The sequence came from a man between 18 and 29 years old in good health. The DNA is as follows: TGTGCCAGCAGAACAACCGGGACCACCTACGAGCAGTACTTC. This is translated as CASRTTGTTYEQYF.